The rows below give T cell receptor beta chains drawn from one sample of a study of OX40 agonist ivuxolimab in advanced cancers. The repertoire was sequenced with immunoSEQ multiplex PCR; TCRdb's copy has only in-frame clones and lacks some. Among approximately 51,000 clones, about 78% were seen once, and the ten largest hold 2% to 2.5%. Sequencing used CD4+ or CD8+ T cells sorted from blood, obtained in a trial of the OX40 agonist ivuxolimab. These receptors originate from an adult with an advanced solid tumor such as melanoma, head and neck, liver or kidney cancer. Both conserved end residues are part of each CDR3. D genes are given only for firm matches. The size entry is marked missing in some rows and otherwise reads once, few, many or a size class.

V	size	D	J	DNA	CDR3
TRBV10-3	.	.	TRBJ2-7	TGTGCCATCAGTGATGGGTACGAGCAGTACTTC	CAISDGYEQYF
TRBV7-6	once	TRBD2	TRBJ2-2	TGTGCCAGCAGCTTAGCCGCTAGCGGGAGTAGGGAGCTGTTTTTT	CASSLAASGSRELFF
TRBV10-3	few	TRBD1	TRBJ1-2	TGTGCCATCAGGGAAATACGACAGGGGGGAGGATATGGCTACACCTTC	CAIREIRQGGGYGYTF
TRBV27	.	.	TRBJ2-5	TGTGCCAGCAGCCGGGGAGAGACCCAGTACTTC	CASSRGETQYF
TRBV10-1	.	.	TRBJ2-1	TGCGCCAGCAGCGGCAGGGGCTACAATGAGCAGTTCTTC	CASSGRGYNEQFF
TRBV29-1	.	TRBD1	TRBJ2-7	TGCAGCGGGGGACAGATCTACGAGCAGTACTTC	CSGGQIYEQYF
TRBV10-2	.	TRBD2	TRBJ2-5	TGCGCCAGCAGTGACTGGGAGGGAGAGACCCAGTACTTC	CASSDWEGETQYF
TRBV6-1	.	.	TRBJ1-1	TGTGCCAGCAGTGAAGGCGGGGGAGGAAACACTGAAGCTTTCTTT	CASSEGGGGNTEAFF
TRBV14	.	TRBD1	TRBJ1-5	TGTGCCAGCAGCCACCGATCGGACAGGGGGGATCAGCCCCAGCATTTT	CASSHRSDRGDQPQHF
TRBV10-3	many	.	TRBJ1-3	TGTGCCATCAGTGAGTCGGTAGGGAACTCTGGAAACACCATATATTTT	CAISESVGNSGNTIYF
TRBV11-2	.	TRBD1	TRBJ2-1	TGTGCCAGCAGCCCCATCGACAGGGGGCTCTACAATGAGCAGTTCTTC	CASSPIDRGLYNEQFF
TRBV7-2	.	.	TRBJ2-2	TGTGCCAGCAGCTTATTACTAGGAACGAACACCGGGGAGCTGTTTTTT	CASSLLLGTNTGELFF
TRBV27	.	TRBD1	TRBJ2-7	TGTGCCAGCGGACAGGGCCGCTACGAGCAGTACTTC	CASGQGRYEQYF
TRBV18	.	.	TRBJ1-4	TGTGCCAGCTCACCACGGGAATACACGGGAAATGAAAAACTGTTTTTT	CASSPREYTGNEKLFF
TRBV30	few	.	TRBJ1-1	TGTGCCTATTCAAAATTTACACCGAACACTGAAGCTTTCTTT	CAYSKFTPNTEAFF
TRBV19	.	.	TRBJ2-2	TGTGCCAGTAGCGGTTTTAAAGCGCCCAGCACCGGGGAGCTGTTTTTT	CASSGFKAPSTGELFF
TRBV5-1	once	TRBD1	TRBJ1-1	TGCGCCAGCAGCTTGGGGTTGACAGGGGGAGGCACTGAAGCTTTCTTT	CASSLGLTGGGTEAFF
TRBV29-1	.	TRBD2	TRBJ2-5	TGCAGCGCCGATGGACTAGCCCAAGAGACCCAGTACTTC	CSADGLAQETQYF
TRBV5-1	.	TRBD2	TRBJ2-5	TGCGCCAGCAGCTTTTTAGGCGGGAGTAAGACCCAGTACTTC	CASSFLGGSKTQYF
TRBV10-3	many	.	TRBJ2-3	TGTGCCATCAGATCCCTAGCGAGCACAGATACGCAGTATTTT	CAIRSLASTDTQYF
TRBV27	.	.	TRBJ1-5	TGTGCCAGCAGTCTCTACCCCCCCGGGGGCAGCAATCAGCCCCAGCATTTT	CASSLYPPGGSNQPQHF
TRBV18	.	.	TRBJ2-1	TGTGCCAGCTCACGGACGAGGCTAGATGAGCAGTTCTTC	CASSRTRLDEQFF
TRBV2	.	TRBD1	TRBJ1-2	TGTGCCAGCAGTGGACAGGGGCTTGGCTATGGCTACACCTTC	CASSGQGLGYGYTF
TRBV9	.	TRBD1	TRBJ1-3	TGTGCCAGCAGCGATCCCAATCTTCAACACCCGGGACAGGGTTCCCGAAACACCATATATTTT	CASSDPNLQHPGQGSRNTIYF
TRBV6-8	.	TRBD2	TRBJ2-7	TGTGCCAGCAGCCGACTAGCGGGAGGGCCTCTCGAGCAGTACTTC	CASSRLAGGPLEQYF
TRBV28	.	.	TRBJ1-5	TGTGCCAGCAGAGATGACAGTTACTATAGCAATCAGCCCCAGCATTTT	CASRDDSYYSNQPQHF
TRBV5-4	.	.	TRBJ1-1	TGTGCCAGCAGCTCCGGGGCTTTGAACACTGAAGCTTTCTTT	CASSSGALNTEAFF
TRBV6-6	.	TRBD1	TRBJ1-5	TGTGCCAGCAGTTACGGGGGACAGGTTGGGGGTCAGCCCCAGCATTTT	CASSYGGQVGGQPQHF
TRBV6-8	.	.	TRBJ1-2	TGTGCCAGCAGTTACCCGGACGATTCCGGCGAGAATGGCTACACCTTC	CASSYPDDSGENGYTF
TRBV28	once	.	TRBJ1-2	TGTGCCAGCAGACCCGCCGGGACGGTCGTCTATGGCTACACCTTC	CASRPAGTVVYGYTF
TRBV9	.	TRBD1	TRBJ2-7	TGTGCCAGCAGTGCCCTGGGACAGGCCTCCTACGAGCAGTACTTC	CASSALGQASYEQYF
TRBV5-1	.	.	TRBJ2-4	TGCGCCAGCAGCTTGGCCGTGGGAGGTTTTAAAAACATTCAGTACTTC	CASSLAVGGFKNIQYF
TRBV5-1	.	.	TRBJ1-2	TGCGCCAGCAGCTTGGAATCGGCAGCCTATGGCTACACCTTC	CASSLESAAYGYTF
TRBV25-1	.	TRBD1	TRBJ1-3	TGTGCCAGCAGTGATTTGACAGGGGGAAGGAACACCATATATTTT	CASSDLTGGRNTIYF